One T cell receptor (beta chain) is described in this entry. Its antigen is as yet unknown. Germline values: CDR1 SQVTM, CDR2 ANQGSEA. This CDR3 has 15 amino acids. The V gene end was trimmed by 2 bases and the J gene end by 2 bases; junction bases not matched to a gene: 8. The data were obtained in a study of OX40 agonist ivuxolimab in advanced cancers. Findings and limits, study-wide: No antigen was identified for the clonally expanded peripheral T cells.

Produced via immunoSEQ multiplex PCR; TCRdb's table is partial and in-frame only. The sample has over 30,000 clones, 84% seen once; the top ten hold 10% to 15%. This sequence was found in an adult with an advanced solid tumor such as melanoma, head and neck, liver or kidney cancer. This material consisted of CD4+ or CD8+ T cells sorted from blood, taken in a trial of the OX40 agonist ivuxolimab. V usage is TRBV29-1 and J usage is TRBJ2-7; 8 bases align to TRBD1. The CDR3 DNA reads TGCAGCGTTGAAATGGAAGGACAGGGTACCTACGAGCAGTACTTC. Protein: CSVEMEGQGTYEQYF.